These 8 T cell receptor beta chains were all obtained from the same sample, sequenced in a study of cytomegalovirus exposure and HLA in healthy donors. In the PCR, 60 Vbeta and 13 Jbeta primers were used. Profiling relied on immunoSEQ multiplex PCR, and the TCRdb table lists in-frame clones only, not all of them. The top ten hold roughly 1.9% of the sample, which has 130,000 to 150,000 clones, around a tenth seen once. The specimen sequenced was PBMCs. The receptors were gathered from a male donor in good health and CMV-seronegative.

This clone has more than one count but fewer than ten. The rearrangement uses TRBV5-4 and TRBJ2-1; 7 bases line up with TRBD1. V lost 4 bases, J lost 6 bases, and 7 bases stayed unmatched. The CDR3 extends over 14 amino acids. Germline V lookup: CDR1 SGHNT, CDR2 YYREEE (reference sequence). CDR3 region: CASSTNRGINEQFF. The DNA of the CDR3 is TGTGCCAGCAGCACGAACAGGGGAATCAATGAGCAGTTCTTC.

This chain uses TRBV30 with TRBJ2-1; 12 bases are shared with TRBD2. The CDR3 has 15 residues. Germline lookup yields CDR1 GTSNPN and CDR2 SVGIG (reference sequence). V lost 0 bases and J lost 3; bases outside the gene matches: 0. The CDR3 region is CAWSVLAGGYNEQFF. The DNA for the CDR3 is TGTGCCTGGAGTGTACTAGCGGGAGGCTACAATGAGCAGTTCTTC. Full variable domain (outside the CDR3, taken from reference TRBV30 and TRBJ2-1): SQTIHQWPATLVQPVGSPLSLECTVEGTSNPNLYWYRQAAGRGLQLLFYSVGIGQISSEVPQNLSASRPQDRQFILSSKKLLLSDSGFYLCAWSVLAGGYNEQFFGPGTRLTVL.

The V gene is TRBV27, the J gene TRBJ2-5, with D possibly being TRBD1 (5 bases). The CDR3 length is 14 residues. The germline gives CDR1 MNHEY, CDR2 SMNVEV (reference sequence). Trimming removed 6 bases from V and 3 bases from J, with 14 bases in between. DNA of the CDR3: TGTGCCAGCAGACCTCTGCAGGGTGAAGAGACCCAGTACTTC. It is translated as CASRPLQGEETQYF.

The chain uses TRBV30 and TRBJ2-3, with 8 bases aligning to TRBD2. The CDR3 is 15 amino acids. V was clipped by 2 bases and J by 2 bases; unmatched bases: 6. The germline V gene encodes CDR1 GTSNPN and CDR2 SVGIG (reference sequence). The DNA of the CDR3 is TGTGCCTGGAGTCTCACGGGAGGGGCCACAGATACGCAGTATTTT. It encodes CAWSLTGGATDTQYF.

The V and J genes are TRBV29-1 and TRBJ1-2, with a weak D call TRBD1 (5 bases). V lost 4 bases and J lost 2, with 17 bases in between. The CDR3 has 15 residues. The germline CDR1 and CDR2 sequences are SQVTM and ANQGSEA. This CDR3 reads CSVGSYPPGNYGYTF. The DNA for the CDR3 is TGCAGCGTTGGAAGTTACCCCCCAGGGAACTATGGCTACACCTTC. The complete variable domain, with remaining parts taken from reference TRBV29-1 and TRBJ1-2, reads SAVISQKPSRDICQRGTSLTIQCQVDSQVTMMFWYRQQPGQSLTLIATANQGSEATYESGFVIDKFPISRPNLTFSTLTVSNMSPEDSSIYLCSVGSYPPGNYGYTFGSGTRLTVV.

The rearrangement links TRBV6-1 to TRBJ2-7; tentative D call: TRBD1 (6 bases). This CDR3 is built from 15 residues. Trimming removed 2 bases from V and 3 bases from J, with 14 bases in between. Germline V CDR1 and CDR2: MNHNS, SASEGT. The DNA for the CDR3 is TGTGCCAGCAGTGAATATGGGACAACAAACTACGAGCAGTACTTC. Protein: CASSEYGTTNYEQYF.

There are a few counts of this clone. The J gene is TRBJ2-7, the V gene TRBV28; D is unresolved. Trimming pared 3 bases from V and 2 bases from J, leaving 11 bases between. Germline V gene data show CDR1 as MDHEN and CDR2 as SYDVKM. There are 14 residues in the CDR3. The CDR3: CASSLAALAYEQYF. CDR3 DNA sequence: TGTGCCAGCAGTTTGGCGGCTCTTGCCTACGAGCAGTACTTC.

The chain joins TRBV7-3 to TRBJ2-5, with a possible D match to TRBD1 (5 bases). The CDR3 is 13 amino acids. The germline V gene has CDR1 SGHTA and CDR2 FQGTGA. V shed 4 bases and J shed 5 bases, with 11 bases lying between them. The CDR3 sequence is CASSSGRAETQYF. Here the CDR3 DNA reads TGTGCCAGCAGCTCCGGCAGGGCTGAGACCCAGTACTTC.